Given below is one T cell receptor beta chain in context. CDR1 is PRHDT, CDR2 FYEKMQ, per germline (reference sequence). CDR3 length equals 14 residues. V trimming: 7 bases; J trimming: 2 bases; junction bases outside the gene matches: 7. Assay used: immunoSEQ multiplex PCR; TCRdb lists only in-frame clones, some missing. The sample shows approximately 100,000 clones, about 89% of them seen only once. The data are from a study of T cell responses to AZD1222 COVID-19 vaccine. Specimen: peripheral blood, collected 28 days after the second AZD1222 dose. The chain has TRBV13 and TRBJ2-7; 8 positions match TRBD1. The origin of this receptor is an adult who received the AZD1222 COVID-19 vaccine. The DNA of the CDR3 is TGTGCCAGCACACCTGGACAGGGTACCTACGAGCAGTACTTC. It translates to CASTPGQGTYEQYF.